One and the same sample provided the 6 T cell receptor beta chains below, sequenced in a study of identical twins. Each CDR3 protein gets one entry after TCRdb re-called the 5' RACE reads with MiXCR. The sample records 200,000 to 250,000 distinct CDR3 sequences, approximately 7% being singletons. The same data also went into a second study, on yellow fever vaccine responses in identical twins.

The sequenced sample consisted of memory (CD45RO+) T cells sorted from blood. The receptors were sampled from a woman between 18 and 29 years old in good health.

This clonotype has ten or more counts. The genes are TRBV3-1 and TRBJ2-7; 10 bases agree with TRBD1. The CDR3 covers 15 residues. Germline CDR1 and CDR2: LGHDT and YNNKEL (reference sequence). J gave up 2 bases and V 5 bases, and 6 bases lay outside the gene matches. Here the CDR3 DNA reads TGTGCCAGCAGCTCGGGACAGGGGAGGACCTACGAGCAGTACGTC. Translated: CASSSGQGRTYEQYV.

This clonotype was counted ten times or more. Germline and junction disagree at one end, which may indicate a read error. This chain uses TRBV3-1 with TRBJ2-2; D may be TRBD1 (6 bases). The CDR3 contains 16 residues. CDR1 is LGHDT and CDR2 is YNNKEL in the germline V gene (reference sequence). CDR3 DNA: TGTGCCAGCAGACAAGATCGTAGCAGGGGCGCCGGGGAGCTGTTTTTT. Translating it yields CASRQDRSRGAGELFF.

This clonotype was picked up many times. This rearrangement joins TRBV7-2 to TRBJ2-3, with D possibly matching TRBD2 (5 bases). The germline CDR1 and CDR2 sequences are SGHTA and FQGNSA. The CDR3 consists of 14 residues. The V gene lost 4 bases and the J gene lost 4 bases, with 12 bases spanning the gap. The CDR3 region is CASSSGSRADTQYF. The CDR3 DNA follows: TGTGCCAGCAGCTCGGGGAGCCGGGCAGATACGCAGTATTTT.

This clonotype was detected ten times or more. This chain uses TRBV29-1 with TRBJ1-6; D uncertain. CDR3 size: 18 residues. In germline, CDR1 is SQVTM, CDR2 ANQGSEA. Trimming stripped 2 bases from V and 3 bases from J, with 20 bases between. The CDR3 region is CSVERPTQGRDYNSPLHF. Written as DNA, the CDR3 is TGCAGCGTTGAACGGCCAACACAAGGGAGAGACTATAATTCACCCCTCCACTTT.

Remarks on this clonotype: This may be a read error: a much more frequent sequence differs by one nucleotide. The chain uses TRBV24-1 and TRBJ2-1; either TRBD1 or TRBD2 may supply D (6 bases each). The V gene lost 5 bases and the J gene lost 7 bases, with 23 bases spanning the gap. Germline V gene data show CDR1 as KGHDR and CDR2 as SFDVKD. There are 17 residues in the CDR3. DNA for the CDR3: TGTGCCACCAGTGGGGTGGGGAGGACGAACGACAGGAATGAGCAGTTCTTC. Its protein product is CATSGVGRTNDRNEQFF.

This clonotype has a count of ten or more. V gene TRBV3-1 combines with J gene TRBJ2-7, with 9 bases lining up with TRBD2. V lost 0 bases to trimming and J lost 5 bases; unmatched junction nucleotides: 2. CDR1 is LGHDT, CDR2 YNNKEL, per germline (reference sequence). This CDR3 has 14 amino acids. The CDR3 bases are TGTGCCAGCAGCCAAGATTGGACTAGCGACGAGCAGTACTTC. It translates to CASSQDWTSDEQYF.